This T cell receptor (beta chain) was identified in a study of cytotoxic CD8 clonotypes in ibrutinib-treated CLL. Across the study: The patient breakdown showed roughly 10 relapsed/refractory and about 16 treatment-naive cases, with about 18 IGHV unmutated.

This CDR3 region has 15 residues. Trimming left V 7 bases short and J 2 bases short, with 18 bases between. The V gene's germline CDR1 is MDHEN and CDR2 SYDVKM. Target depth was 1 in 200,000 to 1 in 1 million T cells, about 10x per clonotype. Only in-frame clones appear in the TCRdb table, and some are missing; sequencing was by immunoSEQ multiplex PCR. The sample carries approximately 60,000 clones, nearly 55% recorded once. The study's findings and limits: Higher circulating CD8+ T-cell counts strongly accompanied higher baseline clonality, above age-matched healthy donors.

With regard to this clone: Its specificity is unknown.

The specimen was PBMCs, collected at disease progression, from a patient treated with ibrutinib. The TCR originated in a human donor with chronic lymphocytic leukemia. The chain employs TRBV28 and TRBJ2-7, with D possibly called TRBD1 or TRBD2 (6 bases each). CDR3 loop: CASTKRDRRAYEQYF. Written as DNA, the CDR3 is TGTGCCAGCACCAAAAGAGACAGGAGGGCCTACGAGCAGTACTTC. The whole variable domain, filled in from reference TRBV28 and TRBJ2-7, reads DVKVTQSSRYLVKRTGEKVFLECVQDMDHENMFWYRQDPGLGLRLIYFSYDVKMKEKGDIPEGYSVSREKKERFSLILESASTNQTSMYLCASTKRDRRAYEQYFGPGTRLTVT.